This T cell receptor beta chain appears in the sequencing data of a study of Tregs in tolerant kidney transplant recipients. Clones were sequenced by immunoSEQ multiplex PCR, and TCRdb holds only the in-frame ones, with some missing. The sample holds 100,000 to 150,000 clones, almost 95% seen once. This CDR3 has 14 residues. CDR1 is MNHNS, CDR2 SASEGT, per germline. V was clipped by 7 bases and J by 6 bases; unmatched bases: 10. Sample: CD4+ T cells from blood. V gene TRBV6-1 combines with J gene TRBJ2-3, with 7 bases matching TRBD2. The TCR originated in a human donor in good health. The CDR3 region is CASNGGYSVDTQYF. CDR3 sequence (DNA): TGTGCCAGCAACGGGGGGTACTCTGTCGATACGCAGTATTTT.